What follows is one T cell receptor beta chain and its context. CDR1 and CDR2 (germline): SGDLS, YYNGEE. Trimming took 3 bases from V and 5 from J, leaving 14 bases between them. The CDR3 spans 15 residues. This specimen belongs to a study of shared clonotypes between healthy human individuals. Terminally differentiated effector memory CD45RA+ cells were left out of the naive CD8 fraction, which was CD45RO-negative and positively selected for CCR7. Only in-frame clones appear in the TCRdb table, and some are missing; sequencing was by immunoSEQ multiplex PCR. This table holds about 2.1 million clones, about 92% found once.

Sequenced: naive CD8+ T cells from PBMCs. The receptor comes from a young man in good health. Some clones in this sample may be carry-over from other donors' samples. The J gene is TRBJ1-4, the V gene TRBV9, with D tentatively TRBD1 (6 bases). The CDR3: CASSGGGGINEKLFF. As DNA, the CDR3 is TGTGCCAGCAGCGGCGGGGGGGGCATCAATGAAAAACTGTTTTTT.